This T cell receptor beta chain was recorded in a study of blood T cell repertoires in COVID-19 (dated by TCRdb to 2018 to 2020). Background on the whole study: Samples covering the acute and convalescent phases of COVID-19 were provided by collaborators in the United States, Italy and Spain. The material from the prospective study consisted of cDNA or gDNA derived from T cells, B-cell-depleted T cells, or PBMCs. Subjects who had been exposed to COVID-19, were actively infected with it, or had recovered from it provided the deeply sampled blood TCRbeta repertoires that made up the dataset. The repertoires were released in a freely available public database meant as a resource for research on the immune response to SARS-CoV-2. The samples were drawn from the first 160 participants of the ongoing ImmuneRACE study and from 950 to 1,500 subjects provided by 6 global collaborators. The sample metadata nearly always contained a de-identified subject ID, COVID-19 status, age in years and sex. Where available, HLA class I and class II types were obtained from metadata supplied by the sample provider rather than from assay-based typing. Summary of the overall study and its limitations: The amount of clinical and demographic metadata varied by source and participant and was provided uncurated.

TCRbeta CDR3 regions were amplified from genomic DNA by means of the immunoSEQ Assay, a bias-controlled multiplex PCR. As for the original processing: Within the assay, amplification of reference gene primers was used to estimate how many nucleated cells each sample contained. To quantify the absolute abundance of each unique TCRbeta CDR3 rearrangement, sequence reads were collapsed and filtered. Productive Simpson clonality was computed per sample as the square root of Simpson's diversity index over productive rearrangements. In its TCRdb copy, this immuneACCESS table keeps in-frame sequences only and misses some clones. Where compared with another copy, unresolved V genes explain less than half of these, and the others have no known cause. V and J calls and clone size are as listed in that table; D and trimming were resolved from the DNA. The sample table holds fewer than 40,000 clones, of which 90% were seen once. The leading ten clones occupy 12% of the sample.

Comments on this clone: No cognate antigen has been identified for it. No much larger clone exists at a distance of one base, and base qualities are not known.

Collaborating institutions collected whole blood in K2EDTA tubes following their own protocols. For TCRbeta analysis, collaborators shipped samples in one of three forms: frozen whole blood, isolated PBMCs, or DNA extracted from either of those sample types. After removal of 6 bases from V and 4 bases from J, the junction retains 5 bases not matched to a gene. CDR1 KGHSH and CDR2 LQKENI were looked up in the germline V gene. CDR3 length: 15 amino acids, cysteine to phenylalanine. Only CDR3 DNA is held: 45 bases, read in frame from base 1. Sample: peripheral blood. This TCR derives from a human donor in a cohort sampled during active COVID-19. The rearrangement combines TRBV18 with TRBJ2-3, with 12 bases in between that match TRBD2. Read as DNA, the sequence is TGTGCCAGCTCCAGACTAGCGGGAGATCCAGATACGCAGTATTTT. This encodes CASSRLAGDPDTQYF.